The sequence of this T cell receptor beta chain was determined in a study of blood T cell repertoires in COVID-19 (dated by TCRdb to the early 2020s). Study-wide context: The collaborator samples originated in the United States, Italy and Spain and spanned the acute and convalescent phases of COVID-19. The prospective study material was composed of cDNA or gDNA derived from T cells, B-cell-depleted T cells, or PBMCs. Subjects who had been exposed to COVID-19, were actively infected with it, or had recovered from it provided the deeply sampled blood TCRbeta repertoires that made up the dataset. A freely available public database, intended as a resource for researchers studying the immune response to SARS-CoV-2, is where the repertoires were released. Samples came from the ongoing ImmuneRACE study (first 160 participants) plus 1,254 subjects from 6 global collaborators. Sample metadata almost always included a de-identified subject ID, COVID-19 status, age in years and sex. Where available, HLA class I and class II types were taken from metadata supplied by the sample provider and were not determined by assay-based typing. Overall study results and their limits: The amount of clinical and demographic metadata varied by source and participant and was provided uncurated.

Participants in the prospective study were aged 18 to 89 years, lived in under 30 United States geographic areas, and enrolled through a virtual design. Cohort assignment in the prospective study relied on participant-reported clinical history from a screening survey and a study questionnaire. In the prospective study, whole blood, serum and a nasopharyngeal or oropharyngeal swab were collected from each participant by mobile phlebotomists. Additional blood draws and questionnaires over an approximately 2-month period could optionally be provided by prospective study participants. Prospective study blood samples were shipped either frozen or at room temperature before DNA extraction. About this clone: Its antigen has not been determined. No quality values exist for individual bases; no much larger clone is one base distant.

As encoded in the germline V gene, CDR1 is SGHDT while CDR2 is YYEEEE. V is trimmed back by 3 bases and J by 4 bases, and the junction contains 3 bases that no gene match accounts for. Inclusive of the bounding cysteine and phenylalanine, the CDR3 is 13 residues long. Of all the DNA, just the CDR3 is kept, 39 bases in frame from base 1. TCRbeta CDR3 regions were amplified from genomic DNA by means of the immunoSEQ Assay, a bias-controlled multiplex PCR. On the authors' methods: The number of nucleated cells in each sample was estimated by amplification of reference gene primers within the assay. To quantify the absolute abundance of each unique TCRbeta CDR3 rearrangement, sequence reads were collapsed and filtered. For each sample, productive Simpson clonality was calculated as the square root of Simpson's diversity index across productive rearrangements. The immuneACCESS repertoire file appears here via TCRdb, limited to in-frame rearrangements. These files lack a portion of the clones; in checked studies, under half of the deficit traces to unresolved V genes, and the cause of the others is not known. V and J calls and clone size are as listed in that table; D and trimming were resolved from the DNA. Recorded for this sample are 260,000 or so clones; approximately 90% of them occurred a single time. The top ten clonotypes cover 2% to 3% of the sample.

Source material: PBMCs or T cells enriched from blood (not recorded which). This chain is built from TRBV5-6 and TRBJ2-5; 7 bases in between match TRBD1. The sequence derives from a woman aged 25 to 39 with acute COVID-19. The CDR3 in this case is CASSSRGSETQYF. The nucleotide sequence is given as TGTGCCAGCAGCTCCAGGGGGTCAGAGACCCAGTACTTC.